One and the same sample provided the 8 T cell receptor beta chains below, sequenced in a study of cytotoxic CD8 clonotypes in ibrutinib-treated CLL. Only in-frame clones appear in the TCRdb table, and some are missing; sequencing was by immunoSEQ multiplex PCR. The data hold some 200,000 clones, with 70% to 75% observed a single time. Specimen: PBMCs, collected after 12 months of ibrutinib treatment. These receptors were taken from a human donor with chronic lymphocytic leukemia.

The gene calls are TRBV6-5 and TRBJ2-2; 7 nucleotides align to TRBD1. The V gene end was trimmed by 4 bases and the J gene end by 6 bases; junction bases not matched to a gene: 5. Germline V lookup: CDR1 MNHEY, CDR2 SVGAGI. The CDR3 runs 14 residues. The chain's CDR3 is CASSFRGSAGELFF. The CDR3 region has the DNA TGTGCCAGCAGTTTCAGGGGGTCTGCCGGGGAGCTGTTTTTT.

The chain is built from TRBV19 and TRBJ2-1; possible D gene TRBD2, 6 bases. V gave up 4 bases and J gave up 7 bases, with 17 bases separating them. The CDR3 length is 15 residues. Germline assignment: CDR1 LNHDA and CDR2 SQIVND (reference sequence). The DNA for the CDR3 is TGTGCCAGTAGTAATCCGGGAGTAAGAGTAAATGAGCAGTTCTTC. As protein: CASSNPGVRVNEQFF.

The chain recombines TRBV6-5 with TRBJ2-1, with TRBD2 matching 8 bases. Germline assignment: CDR1 MNHEY and CDR2 SVGAGI. The CDR3 is 14 residues long. V lost 10 bases and J lost 7; bases outside the gene matches: 12. CDR3 bases: TGTGCCACCTTTGAGCGGGAGCGGAGGAATGAGCAGTTCTTC. The encoded protein is CATFERERRNEQFF.

As for this clone: One end of the junction varies from germline; a read error may be responsible. The chain carries TRBV29-1 and TRBJ2-7; 7 nucleotides agree with TRBD1. Germline assignment: CDR1 SQVTM and CDR2 ANQGSEA. The CDR3 contains 11 residues. The CDR3 loop is CSVIKGQDLIF. CDR3 DNA: TGCAGCGTAATTAAAGGACAGGACTTGATATTC.

This clone was counted a few times. At the DNA level, this CDR3 is encoded by other sequences in the same sample as well. The DNA of the CDR3 is TGCGCCAGCAGCCAAGGAGCCTATGGCTACACCTTC. Translating it yields CASSQGAYGYTF. The V gene is TRBV4-3, the J gene TRBJ1-2; D not certain. The CDR3 covers 12 residues. V lost 1 base to trimming and J lost 4 bases, with 4 bases between them. CDR1 and CDR2 (germline): LGHNA, YSLEER.

This chain's CDR3 is CASSLIMGQGNEQYF. Written as DNA, the CDR3 is TGTGCCAGCAGTTTAATAATGGGACAGGGAAACGAGCAGTACTTC. V gene TRBV27 combines with J gene TRBJ2-7; 9 bases line up with TRBD1. V lost 2 bases and J lost 5; bases outside the gene matches: 7. CDR3 length equals 15 residues. The germline V gene encodes CDR1 MNHEY and CDR2 SMNVEV (reference sequence).

J is TRBJ1-5 and V is TRBV6-5; 8 bases agree with TRBD1. CDR1 and CDR2 from the germline V gene are MNHEY and SVGAGI. The length of the CDR3 is 14 residues. V shed 4 bases, J shed 6 bases, and the junction held 5 bases outside the gene matches. CDR3 sequence reads: CASSLDRASQPQHF. CDR3 nucleotides: TGTGCCAGCAGTTTGGACAGGGCAAGTCAGCCCCAGCATTTT.

The chain uses TRBV19 and TRBJ2-5, with D unclear. V gave up 2 bases and J gave up 2 bases, with 0 bases separating them. The CDR3 length is 11 residues. Germline CDR1 reads LNHDA; CDR2 reads SQIVND (reference sequence). The CDR3 loop is CASSIQETQYF. Written as DNA, the CDR3 is TGTGCCAGTAGTATACAAGAGACCCAGTACTTC.